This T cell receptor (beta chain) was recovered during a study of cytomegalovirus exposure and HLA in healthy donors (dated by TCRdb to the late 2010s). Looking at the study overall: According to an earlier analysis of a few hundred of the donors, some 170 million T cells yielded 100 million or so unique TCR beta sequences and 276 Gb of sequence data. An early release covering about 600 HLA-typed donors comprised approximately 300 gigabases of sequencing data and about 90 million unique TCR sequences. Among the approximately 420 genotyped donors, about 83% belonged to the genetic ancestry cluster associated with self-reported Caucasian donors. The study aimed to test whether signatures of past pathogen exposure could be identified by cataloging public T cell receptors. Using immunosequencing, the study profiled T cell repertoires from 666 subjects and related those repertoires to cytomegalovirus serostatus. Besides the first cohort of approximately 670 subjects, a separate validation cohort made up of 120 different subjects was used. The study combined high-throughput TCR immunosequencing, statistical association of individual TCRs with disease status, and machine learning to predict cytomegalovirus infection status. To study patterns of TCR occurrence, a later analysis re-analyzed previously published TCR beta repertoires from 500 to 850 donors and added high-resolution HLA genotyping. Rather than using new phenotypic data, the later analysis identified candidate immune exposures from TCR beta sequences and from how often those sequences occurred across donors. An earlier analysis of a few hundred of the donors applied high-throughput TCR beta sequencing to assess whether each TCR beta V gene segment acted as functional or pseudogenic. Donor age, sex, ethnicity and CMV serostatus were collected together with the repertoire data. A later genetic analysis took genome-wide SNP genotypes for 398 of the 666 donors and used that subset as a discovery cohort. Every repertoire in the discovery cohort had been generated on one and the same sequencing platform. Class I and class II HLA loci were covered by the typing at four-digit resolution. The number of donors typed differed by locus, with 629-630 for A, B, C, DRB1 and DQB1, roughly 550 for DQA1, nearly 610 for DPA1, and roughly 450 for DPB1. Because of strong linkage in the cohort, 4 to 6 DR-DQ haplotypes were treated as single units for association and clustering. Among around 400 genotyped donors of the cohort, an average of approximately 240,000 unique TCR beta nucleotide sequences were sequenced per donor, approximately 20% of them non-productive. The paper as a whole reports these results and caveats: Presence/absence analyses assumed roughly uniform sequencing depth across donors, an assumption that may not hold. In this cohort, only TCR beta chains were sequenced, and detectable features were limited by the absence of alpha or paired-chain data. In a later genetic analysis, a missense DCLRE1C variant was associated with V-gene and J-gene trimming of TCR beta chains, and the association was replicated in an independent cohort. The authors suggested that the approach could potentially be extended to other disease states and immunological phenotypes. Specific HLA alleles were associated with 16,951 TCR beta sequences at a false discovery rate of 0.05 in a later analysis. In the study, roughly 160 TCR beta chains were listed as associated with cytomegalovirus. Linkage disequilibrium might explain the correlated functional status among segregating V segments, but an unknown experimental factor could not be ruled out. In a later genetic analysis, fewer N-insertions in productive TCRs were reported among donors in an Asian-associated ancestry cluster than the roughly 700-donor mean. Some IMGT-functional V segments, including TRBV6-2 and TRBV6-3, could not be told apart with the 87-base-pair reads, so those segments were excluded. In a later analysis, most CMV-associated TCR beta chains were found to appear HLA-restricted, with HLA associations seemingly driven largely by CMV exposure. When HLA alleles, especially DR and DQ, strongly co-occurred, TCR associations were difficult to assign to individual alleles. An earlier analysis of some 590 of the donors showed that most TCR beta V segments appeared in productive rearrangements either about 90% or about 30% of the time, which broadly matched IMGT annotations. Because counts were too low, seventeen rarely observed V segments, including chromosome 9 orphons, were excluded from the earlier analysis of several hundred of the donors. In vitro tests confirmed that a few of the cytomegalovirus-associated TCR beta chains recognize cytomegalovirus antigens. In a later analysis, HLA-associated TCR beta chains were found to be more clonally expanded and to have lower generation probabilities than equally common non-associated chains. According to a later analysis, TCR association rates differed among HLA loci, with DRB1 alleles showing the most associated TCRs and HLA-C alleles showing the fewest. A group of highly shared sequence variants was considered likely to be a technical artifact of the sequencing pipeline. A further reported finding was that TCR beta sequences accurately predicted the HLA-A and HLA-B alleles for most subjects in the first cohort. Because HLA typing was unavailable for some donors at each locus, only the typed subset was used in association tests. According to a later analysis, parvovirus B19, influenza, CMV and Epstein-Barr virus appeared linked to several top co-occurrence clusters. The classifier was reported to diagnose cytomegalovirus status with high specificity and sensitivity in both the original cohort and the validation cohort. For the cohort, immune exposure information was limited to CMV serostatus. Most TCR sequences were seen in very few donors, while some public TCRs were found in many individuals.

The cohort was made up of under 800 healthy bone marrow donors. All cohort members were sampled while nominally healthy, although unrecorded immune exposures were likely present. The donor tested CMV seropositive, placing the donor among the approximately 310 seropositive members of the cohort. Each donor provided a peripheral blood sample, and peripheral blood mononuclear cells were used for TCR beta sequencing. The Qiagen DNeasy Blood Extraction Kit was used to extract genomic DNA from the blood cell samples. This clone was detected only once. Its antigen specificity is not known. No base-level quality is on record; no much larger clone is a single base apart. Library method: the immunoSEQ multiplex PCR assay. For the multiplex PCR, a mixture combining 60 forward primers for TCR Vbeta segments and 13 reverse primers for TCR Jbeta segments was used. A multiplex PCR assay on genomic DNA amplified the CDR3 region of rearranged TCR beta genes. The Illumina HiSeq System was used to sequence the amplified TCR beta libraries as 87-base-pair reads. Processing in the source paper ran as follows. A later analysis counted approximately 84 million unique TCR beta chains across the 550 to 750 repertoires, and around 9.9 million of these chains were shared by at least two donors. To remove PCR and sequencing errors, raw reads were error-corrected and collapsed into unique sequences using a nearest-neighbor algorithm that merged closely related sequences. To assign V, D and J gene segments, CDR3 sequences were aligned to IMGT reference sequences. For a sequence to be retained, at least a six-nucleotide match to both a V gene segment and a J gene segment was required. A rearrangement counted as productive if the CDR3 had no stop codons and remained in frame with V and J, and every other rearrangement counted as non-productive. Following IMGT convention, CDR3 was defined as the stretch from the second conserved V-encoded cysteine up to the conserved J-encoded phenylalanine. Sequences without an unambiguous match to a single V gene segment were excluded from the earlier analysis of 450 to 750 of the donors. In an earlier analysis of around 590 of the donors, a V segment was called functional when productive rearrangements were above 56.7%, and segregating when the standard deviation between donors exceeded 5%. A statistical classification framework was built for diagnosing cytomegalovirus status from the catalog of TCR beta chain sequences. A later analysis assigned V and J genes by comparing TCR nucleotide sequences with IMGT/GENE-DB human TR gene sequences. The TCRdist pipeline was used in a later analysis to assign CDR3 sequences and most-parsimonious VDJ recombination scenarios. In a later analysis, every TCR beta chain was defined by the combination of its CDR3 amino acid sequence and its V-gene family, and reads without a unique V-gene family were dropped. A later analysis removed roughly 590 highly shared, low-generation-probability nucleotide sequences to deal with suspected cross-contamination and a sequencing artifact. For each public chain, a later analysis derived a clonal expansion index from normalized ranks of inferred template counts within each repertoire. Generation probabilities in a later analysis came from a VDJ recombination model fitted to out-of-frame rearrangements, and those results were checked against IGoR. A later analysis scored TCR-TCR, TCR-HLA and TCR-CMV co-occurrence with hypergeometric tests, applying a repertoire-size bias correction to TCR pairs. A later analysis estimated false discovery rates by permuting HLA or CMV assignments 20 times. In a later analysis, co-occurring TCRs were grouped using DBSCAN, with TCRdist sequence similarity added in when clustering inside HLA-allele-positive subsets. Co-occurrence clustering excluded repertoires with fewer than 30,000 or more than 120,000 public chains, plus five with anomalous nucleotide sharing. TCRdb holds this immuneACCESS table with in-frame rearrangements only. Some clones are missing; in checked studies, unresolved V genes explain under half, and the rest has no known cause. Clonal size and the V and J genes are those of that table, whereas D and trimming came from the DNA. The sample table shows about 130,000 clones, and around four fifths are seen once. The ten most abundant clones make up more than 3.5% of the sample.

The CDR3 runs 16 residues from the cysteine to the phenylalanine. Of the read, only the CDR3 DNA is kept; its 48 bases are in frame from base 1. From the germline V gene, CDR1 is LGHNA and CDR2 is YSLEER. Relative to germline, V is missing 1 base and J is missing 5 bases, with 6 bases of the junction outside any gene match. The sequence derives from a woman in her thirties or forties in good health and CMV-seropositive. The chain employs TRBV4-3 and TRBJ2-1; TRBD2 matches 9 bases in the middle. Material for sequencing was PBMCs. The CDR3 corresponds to CASSQAGTSPDNEQFF. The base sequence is TGCGCCAGCAGCCAAGCGGGGACTAGCCCTGACAATGAGCAGTTCTTC.